A selection of T cell receptor beta chains follows, all from one sample in a study of beta chain features in type 1 diabetes. Method: immunoSEQ multiplex PCR; TCRdb's copy keeps in-frame clones and lacks some. Of around 350,000 clones in the sample, around an eighth were seen once. The sequencing input was naive CD4+ T cells from blood. These receptors were collected from a man younger than 35 in good health. CDR3s include the opening cysteine and the closing phenylalanine or tryptophan. The D gene is left open where the match is weak. Size tells how often a clone was seen (once, few, many) or the class of an expanded clone, and some rows leave it out.

d_call,clone_size,j_call,v_call,cdr3_aa,cdr3_nt
TRBD2,NA,TRBJ2-7,TRBV30,CAWSSGRGGRMDEQYF,TGTGCCTGGAGCTCAGGGCGGGGGGGTAGGATGGACGAGCAGTACTTC
NA,NA,TRBJ2-7,TRBV7-9,CASSLGGLGYEQYF,TGTGCCAGCAGCTTGGGGGGTTTGGGCTACGAGCAGTACTTC
TRBD1,NA,TRBJ1-5,TRBV7-2,CASSLGQAYSNQPQHF,TGTGCCAGCAGCCTAGGACAGGCTTATAGCAATCAGCCCCAGCATTTT
TRBD1,NA,TRBJ1-1,TRBV7-2,CASSLTGGGMNTEAFF,TGTGCCAGCAGTCTGACAGGGGGCGGCATGAACACTGAAGCTTTCTTT
NA,few,TRBJ1-5,TRBV19,CASTPGVRQPQHF,TGTGCCAGTACGCCCGGGGTTAGGCAGCCCCAGCATTTT
NA,NA,TRBJ2-7,TRBV30,CAWSGAGEEQYF,TGTGCCTGGAGTGGGGCAGGGGAAGAGCAGTACTTC
TRBD1,few,TRBJ2-5,TRBV5-1,CASSPGTGGQETQYF,TGCGCCAGCAGCCCAGGGACAGGGGGCCAAGAGACCCAGTACTTC
TRBD1,once,TRBJ1-3,TRBV4-1,CASSQEYVGGGNTIYF,TGCGCCAGCAGCCAAGAGTATGTAGGGGGCGGAAACACCATATATTTT
NA,few,TRBJ1-1,TRBV7-2,CATTLSGEPRSEAFF,TGTGCCACCACACTTTCCGGGGAGCCTAGGTCTGAAGCTTTCTTT
NA,NA,TRBJ1-1,TRBV6-6,CASQNRVPTEAFF,TGTGCCAGCCAAAACAGGGTTCCAACTGAAGCTTTCTTT
NA,NA,TRBJ1-2,TRBV6-5,CASSRTGTPEGGYTF,TGTGCCAGCAGCAGAACCGGGACTCCGGAGGGCGGCTACACCTTC
TRBD2,NA,TRBJ2-7,TRBV30,CAWSAGLHLAGRYEQYF,TGTGCCTGGAGTGCAGGTCTCCATCTAGCGGGGCGGTACGAGCAGTACTTC
NA,NA,TRBJ2-3,TRBV6-5,CASSYWASPTDTQYF,TGTGCCAGCAGTTACTGGGCAAGCCCCACAGATACGCAGTATTTT
NA,few,TRBJ2-4,TRBV7-2,CASSLESLSGDIQYF,TGTGCCAGCAGCTTAGAATCTCTATCGGGGGACATTCAGTACTTC
TRBD1,few,TRBJ1-1,TRBV9,CASSPEDRGNTEAFF,TGTGCCAGCAGCCCCGAGGACAGGGGGAACACTGAAGCTTTCTTT
NA,few,TRBJ2-5,TRBV10-2,CASSESSAGVEYF,TGCGCCAGCAGTGAGTCCAGTGCAGGTGTCGAGTACTTC
NA,few,TRBJ1-6,TRBV30,CAWSTPGTNPHSPLHF,TGTGCCTGGAGTACCCCGGGAACAAACCCGCATTCACCCCTCCACTTT
TRBD2,NA,TRBJ2-5,TRBV7-8,CASILVRLAGRETQYF,TGTGCCAGCATCCTCGTTCGACTAGCGGGGAGGGAGACCCAGTACTTC
TRBD1,few,TRBJ2-5,TRBV6-1,CASGPGQAQETQYF,TGTGCCAGTGGGCCAGGACAGGCCCAAGAGACCCAGTACTTC
TRBD1,few,TRBJ1-1,TRBV29-1,CSVCLRPGTVNTEAFF,TGCAGCGTTTGCCTACGCCCAGGGACAGTGAACACTGAAGCTTTCTTT
NA,few,TRBJ1-2,TRBV13,CASSQLGGRRNYGYTF,TGTGCCAGCAGCCAACTCGGGGGACGGAGGAACTATGGCTACACCTTC
TRBD2,NA,TRBJ2-3,TRBV30,CAWSRGSGGTDTQYF,TGTGCCTGGAGTCGGGGGAGCGGGGGGACAGATACGCAGTATTTT
TRBD2,NA,TRBJ2-5,TRBV5-1,CASSFASGELLTQYF,TGCGCCAGCAGCTTTGCTAGCGGGGAGCTGTTGACCCAGTACTTC
TRBD1,NA,TRBJ2-3,TRBV11-2,CASSLGGQLTDTQYF,TGTGCCAGCAGCTTAGGGGGACAGCTCACAGATACGCAGTATTTT
TRBD1,NA,TRBJ2-7,TRBV7-2,CASSRDRGHEQYF,TGTGCCAGCAGCCGGGACAGGGGGCACGAGCAGTACTTC